Listed below are T cell receptor beta chains from one sample, sequenced in a study of cytomegalovirus exposure and HLA in healthy donors. Clones were read by immunoSEQ multiplex PCR, and TCRdb kept only the in-frame ones, dropping some. The repertoire holds more than 95,000 clones, with 60% to 75% as singletons. The material sequenced was PBMCs. These receptor sequences come from a man between 60 and 75 years old in good health and CMV-seronegative. Both conserved end residues are part of each CDR3. D genes are given only for firm matches. A clone size is listed for some rows: how often the clone was seen (once, few, many), or a class if it is expanded.

len | d_gene | j_gene | v_gene | abundance | CDR3aa | CDR3nt
12 | TRBD1 | TRBJ2-5 | TRBV29-1 | NA | CSGGQGSETQYF | TGCAGCGGAGGACAGGGTTCAGAGACCCAGTACTTC
12 | NA | TRBJ2-1 | TRBV6-1 | NA | CASTKVVHEQFF | TGTGCCAGCACTAAAGTAGTGCATGAGCAGTTCTTC
12 | NA | TRBJ1-2 | TRBV28 | NA | CASSFGQNGYTF | TGTGCCAGCAGTTTTGGACAGAACGGCTACACCTTC
12 | NA | TRBJ2-5 | TRBV5-1 | NA | CASSTNLETQYF | TGCGCCAGCAGCACAAACCTCGAGACCCAGTACTTC
13 | NA | TRBJ1-1 | TRBV11-2 | NA | CASSLPGTNQAFF | TGTGCCAGCAGCTTGCCGGGGACAAATCAAGCTTTCTTT
14 | NA | TRBJ2-2 | TRBV6-1 | NA | CASGREPVTGELFF | TGTGCCAGCGGTAGGGAGCCGGTCACCGGGGAGCTGTTTTTT
15 | TRBD2 | TRBJ2-1 | TRBV4-2 | NA | CASSQVTSGYNEQFF | TGTGCCAGCAGCCAAGTGACTAGCGGTTACAATGAGCAGTTCTTC
11 | NA | TRBJ2-3 | TRBV11-3 | NA | CASSSTPIQYF | TGTGCCAGCAGCTCCACTCCTATTCAGTATTTT
12 | NA | TRBJ2-5 | TRBV2 | NA | CASSRTQETQYF | TGTGCCAGCAGCCGCACACAGGAGACCCAGTACTTC
15 | NA | TRBJ2-1 | TRBV7-3 | NA | CASSLMAGAFNEQFF | TGTGCCAGCAGCTTAATGGCGGGGGCATTCAATGAGCAGTTCTTC
16 | TRBD2 | TRBJ2-7 | TRBV7-9 | NA | CASSPRELAGPYEQYF | TGTGCCAGCAGCCCCCGAGAGCTAGCGGGGCCCTACGAGCAGTACTTC
14 | NA | TRBJ2-2 | TRBV6-4 | NA | CASSVDTATGELFF | TGTGCCAGCAGTGTCGACACTGCCACCGGGGAGCTGTTTTTT
17 | TRBD1 | TRBJ1-4 | TRBV28 | once | CASSLPQGLLGSEKLFF | TGTGCCAGCAGTTTACCACAGGGGTTATTAGGGAGTGAAAAACTGTTTTTT
16 | NA | TRBJ1-6 | TRBV7-2 | NA | CASSAPPGSDNSPLHF | TGTGCCAGCAGCGCCCCGCCGGGGAGTGATAATTCACCCCTCCACTTT
16 | TRBD1 | TRBJ1-1 | TRBV28 | NA | CASSLLRQGAATEAFF | TGTGCCAGCAGTTTATTACGCCAGGGGGCGGCCACTGAAGCTTTCTTT
15 | TRBD1 | TRBJ1-2 | TRBV5-1 | few | CASSPYGQGVGGYTF | TGCGCCAGCAGCCCATACGGACAGGGAGTTGGTGGCTACACCTTC
14 | NA | TRBJ2-3 | TRBV16 | few | CASSQRTHTDTQYF | TGTGCCAGCAGCCAACGGACTCACACAGATACGCAGTATTTT
17 | TRBD2 | TRBJ2-7 | TRBV13 | few | CASSLLLAGGSSYEQYF | TGTGCCAGCAGCCTGCTCCTAGCGGGAGGGAGTAGCTACGAGCAGTACTTC